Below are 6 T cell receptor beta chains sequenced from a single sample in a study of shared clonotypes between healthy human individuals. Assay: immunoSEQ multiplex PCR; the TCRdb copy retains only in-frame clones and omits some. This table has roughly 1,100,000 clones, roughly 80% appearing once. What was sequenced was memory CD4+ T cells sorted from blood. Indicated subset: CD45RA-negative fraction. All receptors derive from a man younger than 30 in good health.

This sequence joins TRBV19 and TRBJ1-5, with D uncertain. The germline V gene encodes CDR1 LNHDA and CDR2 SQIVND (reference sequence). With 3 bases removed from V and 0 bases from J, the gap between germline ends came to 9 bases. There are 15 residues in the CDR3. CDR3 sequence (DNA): TGTGCCAGTAGTATTAAGGGAGTTAGCAATCAGCCCCAGCATTTT. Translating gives CASSIKGVSNQPQHF.

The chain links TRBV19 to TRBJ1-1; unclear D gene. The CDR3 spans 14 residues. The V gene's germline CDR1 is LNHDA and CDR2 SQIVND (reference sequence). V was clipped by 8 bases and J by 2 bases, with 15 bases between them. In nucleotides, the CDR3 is TGTGCCAGTGCCGGCGGGGTACGAAACACTGAAGCTTTCTTT. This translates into CASAGGVRNTEAFF.

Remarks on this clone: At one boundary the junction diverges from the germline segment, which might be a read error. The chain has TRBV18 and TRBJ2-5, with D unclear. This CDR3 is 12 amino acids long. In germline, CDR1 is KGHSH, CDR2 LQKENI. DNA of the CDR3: TGTGCCAGCTCACCAGAGAACCTCTCAAGAGACTTC. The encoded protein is CASSPENLSRDF.

The CDR3 loop is CASSLQATGGGKLFF. CDR3 nucleotide sequence: TGTGCCAGCAGCCTACAGGCCACGGGAGGGGGAAAACTGTTTTTT. This sequence joins TRBV28 and TRBJ1-4, with D possibly matching TRBD1 (6 bases). The germline V gene has CDR1 MDHEN and CDR2 SYDVKM. The CDR3 runs to 15 residues. V was pared by 6 bases and J by 10 bases, with 21 bases between.

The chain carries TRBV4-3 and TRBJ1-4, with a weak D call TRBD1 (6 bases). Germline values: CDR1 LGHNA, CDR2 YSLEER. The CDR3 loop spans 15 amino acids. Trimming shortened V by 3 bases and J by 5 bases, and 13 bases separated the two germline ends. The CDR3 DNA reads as TGCGCCAGCAGCCATCCCGGACAGCAGAATGAAAAACTGTTTTTT. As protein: CASSHPGQQNEKLFF.

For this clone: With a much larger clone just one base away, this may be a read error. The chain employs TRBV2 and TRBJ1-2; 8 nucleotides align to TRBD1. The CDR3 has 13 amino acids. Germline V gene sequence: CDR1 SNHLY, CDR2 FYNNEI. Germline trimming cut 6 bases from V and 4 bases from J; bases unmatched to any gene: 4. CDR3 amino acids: CASSSGQVYGYTF. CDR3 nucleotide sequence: TGTGCCAGCAGCTCGGGACAGGTCTATGGCTACACCTTC.